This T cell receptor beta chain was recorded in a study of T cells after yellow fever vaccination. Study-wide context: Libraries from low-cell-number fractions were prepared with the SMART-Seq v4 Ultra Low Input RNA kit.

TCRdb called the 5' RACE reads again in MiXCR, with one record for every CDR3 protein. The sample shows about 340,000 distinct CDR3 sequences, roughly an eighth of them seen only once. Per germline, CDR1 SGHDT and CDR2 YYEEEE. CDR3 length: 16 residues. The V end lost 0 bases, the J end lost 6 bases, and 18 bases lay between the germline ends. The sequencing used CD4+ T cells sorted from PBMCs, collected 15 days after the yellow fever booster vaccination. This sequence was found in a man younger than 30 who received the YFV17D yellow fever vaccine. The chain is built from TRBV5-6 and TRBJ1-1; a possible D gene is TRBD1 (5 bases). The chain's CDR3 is CASSLAAWGSGPEAFF. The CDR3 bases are TGTGCCAGCAGCTTGGCCGCATGGGGATCAGGGCCTGAAGCTTTCTTT.